This section outlines one TCR beta chain sequence together with its context. Different DNA sequences within this sample yield the same CDR3. The data were taken from a study of blood T cell repertoires in COVID-19. Whole-study context: The analysed material was cDNA or gDNA that came from T cells, B-cell-depleted T cells, or PBMCs.

In terms of age and location, participants ranged from roughly 18 to 90 years and lived in around 22 US areas. Produced via immunoSEQ multiplex PCR; TCRdb's table is partial and in-frame only. Of approximately 65,000 clones in the sample, more than 55% were seen once. Germline V gene lookup returns CDR1 SGHNT and CDR2 YYREEE (reference sequence). The CDR3 is 14 amino acids. V lost 2 bases to trimming and J lost 2 bases, with 10 bases between them. The receptor comes from a woman aged 55-70 years who had been exposed to COVID-19. Sequenced material: PBMCs or T cells enriched from blood (not recorded which). The V gene is TRBV5-4, the J gene TRBJ1-1; D ambiguous. CDR3 sequence: CASSLGQVNTEAFF. CDR3 DNA sequence: TGTGCCAGCAGCTTAGGTCAGGTAAACACTGAAGCTTTCTTT. Full variable domain (rest looked up from reference TRBV5-4 and TRBJ1-1): ETGVTQSPTHLIKTRGQQVTLRCSSQSGHNTVSWYQQALGQGPQFIFQYYREEENGRGNFPPRFSGLQFPNYSSELNVNALELDDSALYLCASSLGQVNTEAFFGQGTRLTVV.